A single sample gave rise to the 18 T cell receptor beta chains below, sequenced in a study of identical twins. Using its own MiXCR run on the 5' RACE reads, TCRdb lists one record per CDR3 protein. The sample has about 470,000 distinct CDR3 sequences; roughly 24% are singletons. Another study also made use of these data, one on T cells expressing NK-cell markers.

Sequenced sample: CD4+ T cells sorted from blood. The receptors shown here come from a woman aged 18-29 years in good health.

The chain carries TRBV18 and TRBJ2-1; the D gene is possibly TRBD1 (5 bases). Germline assignment: CDR1 KGHSH and CDR2 LQKENI. The CDR3 sequence is 15 residues long. Between the trimmed V and J ends, which lost 4 bases and 8 bases, there was a span of 18 bases. CDR3 in amino acids: CASSRTWDGAHEQFF. CDR3 DNA: TGTGCCAGCTCACGGACCTGGGATGGGGCCCATGAGCAGTTCTTC.

This clonotype was seen more than once but under ten times. The chain has TRBV12-3 or TRBV12-4 and TRBJ2-1; 16 bases line up with TRBD2. The CDR3 has 16 residues. V shed 6 bases and J 10 bases; nucleotides not matched to a gene: 9. The CDR3: CASRGGGTSGREEQFF. The CDR3, as DNA: TGTGCCAGCAGGGGCGGCGGGACTAGCGGGAGGGAGGAGCAGTTCTTC.

The rearrangement links TRBV20-1 to TRBJ1-3; D unclear. CDR1 is DFQATT, CDR2 SNEGSKA, per germline (reference sequence). Trimming stripped 5 bases from V and 9 bases from J, with 11 bases between. The CDR3 has 11 residues. In nucleotides, the CDR3 is TGCAGTGCTGAAGAAGGAGGCACCATATATTTT. It translates to CSAEEGGTIYF.

This chain connects TRBV5-1 to TRBJ2-7; the D is unclear. The V gene lost 4 bases and the J gene lost 2 bases, with 10 bases spanning the gap. Germline CDR1 and CDR2: SGHRS and YFSETQ. The CDR3 contains 13 residues. The CDR3 nucleotides are TGCGCCAGCAGCGAAGGGTCGCCCTACGAGCAGTACTTC. Its translation is CASSEGSPYEQYF. Variable domain in full (rest from reference TRBV5-1 and TRBJ2-7): KAGVTQTPRYLIKTRGQQVTLSCSPISGHRSVSWYQQTPGQGLQFLFEYFSETQRNKGNFPGRFSGRQFSNSRSEMNVSTLELGDSALYLCASSEGSPYEQYFGPGTRLTVT.

The J gene is TRBJ2-3, the V gene TRBV4-2, with 14 bases lining up with TRBD2. Germline loops: CDR1 LGHNA, CDR2 YNFKEQ. This CDR3 comprises 16 residues. The V and J ends lost 4 bases and 5 bases, in that order; junction bases with no gene match: 5. The CDR3 protein is CASSRGLAGVEDTQYF. Written as DNA, the CDR3 is TGTGCCAGCAGCCGGGGACTAGCGGGAGTTGAAGATACGCAGTATTTT.

The V gene is TRBV4-1, the J gene TRBJ2-3; D ambiguous. CDR3 size: 17 residues. Trimming stripped 0 bases from V and 0 bases from J, with 13 bases between. CDR1 and CDR2 from the germline V gene are MGHRA and YSYEKL. The CDR3 protein is CASSQEKTAASTDTQYF. The CDR3, as DNA: TGCGCCAGCAGCCAAGAAAAGACTGCTGCTAGCACAGATACGCAGTATTTT.

This clonotype showed up just a few times. This chain uses TRBV20-1 with TRBJ1-1; D ambiguous. The CDR3 is 13 amino acids. V lost 0 bases and J lost 5, with 10 bases in between. CDR1 DFQATT and CDR2 SNEGSKA come from the germline V gene (reference sequence). CDR3 protein: CSARDTGSTEAFF. The CDR3 coding sequence is TGCAGTGCTAGAGATACGGGGTCTACTGAAGCTTTCTTT.

This clonotype was counted between two and nine times. Here the CDR3 reads CASSLRTVSADTQYF. The CDR3 DNA reads TGCGCCAGCAGCTTGCGGACTGTTTCTGCAGATACGCAGTATTTT. The V call is TRBV5-1, the J call TRBJ2-3; D may be TRBD2 (5 bases). V lost 1 base and J lost 4, with 13 bases in between. The CDR3 covers 15 residues. CDR1 is SGHRS, CDR2 YFSETQ, per germline.

The rearrangement uses TRBV5-1 and TRBJ2-2, with a weak D call TRBD2 (6 bases). Germline V gene data show CDR1 as SGHRS and CDR2 as YFSETQ. CDR3 length: 15 amino acids. Trimming took off 3 bases at V and 6 bases at J, with 15 bases between the two ends. This CDR3 reads CASSSSRESAGELFF. For the CDR3, the DNA is TGCGCCAGCAGCTCTTCCCGGGAGTCCGCCGGGGAGCTGTTTTTT.

The CDR3: CSARSRSGAGTEAFF. DNA of the CDR3: TGCAGTGCTAGATCTAGATCGGGAGCGGGGACTGAAGCTTTCTTT. The rearrangement uses TRBV20-1 and TRBJ1-1; D uncertain. There are 15 residues in the CDR3. Germline V CDR1 and CDR2: DFQATT, SNEGSKA (reference sequence). V lost 2 bases to trimming and J lost 5 bases, with 18 bases between them.

CDR3 in amino acids: CASSRSYSGANVLTF. The CDR3 DNA sequence: TGTGCCAGCAGCAGGTCCTACTCTGGGGCCAACGTCCTGACTTTC. The chain employs TRBV28 and TRBJ2-6; D is undetermined. V lost 6 bases and J 0 bases, leaving 9 bases between the germline ends. The germline CDR1 and CDR2 sequences are MDHEN and SYDVKM. The CDR3 is 15 amino acids.

V is TRBV6-6 and J is TRBJ1-2; D possibly corresponds to TRBD1 (5 bases). The germline CDR1 and CDR2 sequences are MNHNY and SVGAGI (reference sequence). The CDR3 sequence is 12 residues long. Trimming left V 7 bases short and J 6 bases short, with 12 bases between. DNA of the CDR3: TGTGCCAGCAACCAGTGGGGCGATGGCTACACCTTC. It translates to CASNQWGDGYTF.

This clonotype turned up a few times. The genes are TRBV18 and TRBJ2-3; D is unresolved. The V end was cut by 6 bases, the J end by 10 bases, with 26 bases between. This CDR3 region has 16 residues. Germline CDR1 KGHSH, CDR2 LQKENI. CDR3 DNA sequence: TGTGCCAGCTCGCCGCTGGACCACGCTACCGACGAGGCGCAGTATTTT. Translating it yields CASSPLDHATDEAQYF. Based on the CDR3 plus reference TRBV18 and TRBJ2-3, the full variable domain is NAGVMQNPRHLVRRRGQEARLRCSPMKGHSHVYWYRQLPEEGLKFMVYLQKENIIDESGMPKERFSAEFPKEGPSILRIQQVVRGDSAAYFCASSPLDHATDEAQYFGPGTRLTVL.

This clonotype was counted ten times or more. The chain employs TRBV7-9 and TRBJ1-1; D gene uncertain. Trimming shortened V by 4 bases and J by 1 base, and 10 bases separated the two germline ends. CDR1 SEHNR and CDR2 FQNEAQ come from the germline V gene (reference sequence). The CDR3 sequence is 14 residues long. The CDR3 DNA sequence: TGTGCCAGCAGCTACTACACCGAGAACACTGAAGCTTTCTTT. As protein: CASSYYTENTEAFF. The full variable domain, rest sourced from reference TRBV7-9 and TRBJ1-1, is DTGVSQNPRHKITKRGQNVTFRCDPISEHNRLYWYRQTLGQGPEFLTYFQNEAQLEKSRLLSDRFSAERPKGSFSTLEIQRTEQGDSAMYLCASSYYTENTEAFFGQGTRLTVV.

The chain has TRBV7-2 and TRBJ1-5, with TRBD1 matching over 8 bases. There are 14 residues in the CDR3. Germline assignment: CDR1 SGHTA and CDR2 FQGNSA. Trimming at V came to 5 bases and at J to 3 bases, leaving 3 bases not matched to a gene. The CDR3 protein is CASSRDRNNQPQHF. CDR3 bases: TGTGCCAGCAGCCGGGACAGGAACAATCAGCCCCAGCATTTT.

V and J are TRBV6-2 or TRBV6-3 and TRBJ1-5; TRBD1 might be the D (5 bases). This CDR3 is 15 amino acids long. Germline-derived CDR1 and CDR2 are MNHEY and SVGEGT. V shed 5 bases and J shed 1 base, with 12 bases lying between them. CDR3 amino acids: CASSPQDKSNQPQHF. The CDR3 coding sequence is TGTGCCAGCAGTCCTCAGGACAAAAGCAATCAGCCCCAGCATTTT.

This clonotype was counted only a few times. This chain joins TRBV11-1 and TRBJ2-3; possibly TRBD1 for D (6 bases). The V gene lost 3 bases and the J gene lost 5 bases, with 15 bases spanning the gap. The length of the CDR3 is 15 residues. Germline V gene sequence: CDR1 SGHAT, CDR2 FQDESV (reference sequence). CDR3 in DNA: TGTGCCAGCAGCTTCAGGGGCCCCCCCGGAGATACGCAGTATTTT. Translation: CASSFRGPPGDTQYF.

In its sample, this clonotype was seen a few times. V usage is TRBV5-1 and J usage is TRBJ2-1; 7 bases line up with TRBD1. Losses at the gene ends were 1 base for V and 7 bases for J; bases not matched to a gene: 5. The CDR3 length is 14 residues. The germline gives CDR1 SGHRS, CDR2 YFSETQ. The CDR3 region has the DNA TGCGCCAGCAGCTTGCAGGGGGTCTCGAATGAGCAGTTCTTC. Protein: CASSLQGVSNEQFF.